The clone carrying this TCR beta chain occurred a few times. The antigen is unknown. The time point denotes: persistent/refractory GD, antithyroid drugs over 5 years with positive TRAb. Extracted RNA from PBMCs served as the source of the TCR library. As collected, the peripheral blood samples measured 7.5 to 9 milliliters each and went into EDTA tubes. The data stem from a study of regulatory T cells in long-lasting Graves disease. HTBI primers from iRepertoire and Arm-PCR of CDR3 regions yielded the TCR beta libraries. MiXCR was run by TCRdb on the multiplex PCR reads, yielding one entry per CDR3 protein. The table has roughly 400,000 distinct CDR3 sequences, 21% seen once. Study-wide results and limits: Sample size was small, which may have lowered accuracy. Compared with new cases, persistent Graves' patients showed reduced TCR diversity.

V lost 4 bases to trimming and J lost 5 bases, with 9 bases between them. Germline CDR1 SEHNR, CDR2 FQNEAQ (reference sequence). The CDR3 runs to 12 residues. V gene TRBV7-9 combines with J gene TRBJ2-7; D remains unclear. The source is a female donor with Graves disease. The source material was peripheral blood mononuclear cells (PBMCs), sampled when the disease was refractory, from a patient treated with antithyroid drugs. CDR3 bases: TGTGCCAGCAGCTCGTTACACCACGAGCAGTACTTC. Translated: CASSSLHHEQYF.